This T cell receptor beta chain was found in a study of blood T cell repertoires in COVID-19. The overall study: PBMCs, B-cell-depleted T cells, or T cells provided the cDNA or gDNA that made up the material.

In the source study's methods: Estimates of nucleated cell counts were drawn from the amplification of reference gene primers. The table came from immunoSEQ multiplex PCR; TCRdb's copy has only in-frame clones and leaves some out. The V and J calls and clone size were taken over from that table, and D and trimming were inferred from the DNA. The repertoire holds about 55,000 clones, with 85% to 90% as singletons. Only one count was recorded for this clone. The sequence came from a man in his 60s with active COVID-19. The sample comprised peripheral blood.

The CDR3 spells CASSTGTGGVPYEQYF. The CDR3 DNA follows: TGTGCCAGCAGCACAGGGACAGGGGGCGTCCCATACGAGCAGTACTTC. The chain couples TRBV5-5 to TRBJ2-7; 12 bases agree with TRBD1. CDR1 and CDR2 from the germline V gene are SGHKS and YYEKEE (reference sequence). V shed 4 bases, J shed 4 bases, and the junction held 9 bases outside the gene matches. This CDR3 has 16 residues.